The next 7 T cell receptor beta chains were all read from a single sample in a study of cytomegalovirus exposure and HLA in healthy donors. Use of 60 Vbeta and 13 Jbeta primers characterized the PCR. Method: immunoSEQ multiplex PCR; TCRdb's copy keeps in-frame clones and lacks some. The table lists about 200,000 clones, almost 80% of them singletons. Sample: PBMCs. Source of these receptors: a male donor in good health and CMV-seronegative.

The rearrangement uses TRBV28 and TRBJ2-3, with D hard to call. The V end was cut by 8 bases, the J end by 7 bases, with 7 bases between. The CDR3 extends over 10 amino acids. From germline, CDR1 is MDHEN and CDR2 SYDVKM. The CDR3 coding sequence is TGTGCCAGCTCCCTACATACGCAGTATTTT. It specifies CASSLHTQYF.

This chain connects TRBV18 to TRBJ2-7, with TRBD2 matching 14 bases. The CDR3 has 15 amino acids. J lost 5 bases, V lost 1 base, and 1 base had no gene match. Germline assignment: CDR1 KGHSH and CDR2 LQKENI. Here the CDR3 DNA reads TGTGCCAGCTCACCACTGACTAGCGGGAGGGACGAGCAGTACTTC. Protein product: CASSPLTSGRDEQYF.

CDR3 loop: CASSWGLAGSDTQYF. CDR3 DNA sequence: TGTGCCAGTAGTTGGGGACTAGCGGGATCCGATACGCAGTATTTT. The rearrangement links TRBV19 to TRBJ2-3; 13 nucleotides line up with TRBD2. V trimming: 5 bases; J trimming: 6 bases; junction bases outside the gene matches: 5. The germline V gene has CDR1 LNHDA and CDR2 SQIVND (reference sequence). There are 15 residues in the CDR3.

This sequence joins TRBV7-3 and TRBJ2-3; D is unclear. Germline V gene sequence: CDR1 SGHTA, CDR2 FQGTGA. V shed 3 bases and J shed 2 bases, with 15 bases lying between them. The CDR3 sequence is 16 residues long. CDR3 in DNA: TGTGCCAGCAGCTTTTCGTTGGCCTCCTCCACAGATACGCAGTATTTT. Protein: CASSFSLASSTDTQYF.

This chain links TRBV2 with TRBJ2-3; D possibly corresponds to TRBD2 (5 bases). The CDR3 is made up of 15 amino acids. Germline assignment: CDR1 SNHLY and CDR2 FYNNEI. V lost 2 bases, J lost 0 bases, and 9 bases lay in between. The CDR3 sequence: CASSERRTSTDTQYF. The CDR3 coding sequence is TGTGCCAGCAGTGAAAGGAGGACTAGCACAGATACGCAGTATTTT.

The V call is TRBV28, the J call TRBJ2-2, with a possible D match to TRBD1 (6 bases). With 3 bases removed from V and 4 bases from J, the gap between germline ends came to 9 bases. Germline CDR1 and CDR2: MDHEN and SYDVKM. This CDR3 contains 14 residues. CDR3 sequence: CASSFDRSTGELFF. CDR3 nucleotides: TGTGCCAGCAGTTTCGACAGGAGCACCGGGGAGCTGTTTTTT.

This chain connects TRBV27 to TRBJ1-5, with D tentatively TRBD1 (5 bases). Germline V CDR1 and CDR2: MNHEY, SMNVEV (reference sequence). The CDR3 is 15 amino acids. V gave up 6 bases and J gave up 1 base, with 13 bases separating them. The CDR3 loop reads CASSPGQWSNQPQHF. The CDR3 region has the DNA TGTGCCAGCAGCCCAGGGCAGTGGAGCAATCAGCCCCAGCATTTT.